This entry describes one T cell receptor beta chain. The antigen is unknown. The donors formed part of the roughly 110-subject validation cohort, distinct from the approximately 670-subject first cohort. These data are taken from a study of cytomegalovirus exposure and HLA in healthy donors. Looking at the study overall: A subsequent analysis reported that the roughly 120 validation repertoires were produced on the same platform that had also been used for the 600 to 800 first-cohort repertoires. Broader study findings: Most TCR sequences proved rare, with some public TCRs found in many donors. The tendency of first-cohort TCR clusters to co-occur in the 100 to 150 validation repertoires was identified by a subsequent analysis.

J was trimmed by 5 bases and V by 7 bases; bases with no gene match: 10. The length of the CDR3 is 14 residues. Germline CDR1 and CDR2: MNHEY and SVGAGI. The protocol was immunoSEQ multiplex PCR, while the TCRdb copy is restricted to in-frame clones and leaves out a portion. The data hold 150,000 to 170,000 clones, with more than 70% observed a single time. Sample: PBMCs. The TCR comes from a human donor in good health. The chain employs TRBV6-5 and TRBJ1-1, with 7 bases that match TRBD1. The CDR3 here is CASIGQVGRTEAFF. In DNA, the CDR3 is TGTGCCAGCATAGGACAGGTTGGGAGGACTGAAGCTTTCTTT.